This T cell receptor beta chain was sequenced during a study of OX40 agonist ivuxolimab in advanced cancers. Germline CDR1 is SGHDT and CDR2 is YYEEEE. This CDR3 is 16 amino acids long. V lost 4 bases to trimming and J lost 2 bases; unmatched junction nucleotides: 8. Clones were sequenced by immunoSEQ multiplex PCR, and TCRdb holds only the in-frame ones, with some missing. This sample yields 45,000 to 55,000 clones, of which approximately 80% are seen a single time; 5% to 7.5% belongs to the top ten. The chain combines TRBV5-6 with TRBJ2-7; 11 bases fit TRBD1. This TCR came from an adult with an advanced solid tumor such as melanoma, head and neck, liver or kidney cancer. Sequencing was performed on CD4+ or CD8+ T cells sorted from blood, taken in a trial of the OX40 agonist ivuxolimab. The CDR3 DNA reads TGTGCCAGCAGCGACTCGGGGGGACAGGGGGCCTACGAGCAGTACTTC. It is translated as CASSDSGGQGAYEQYF.